The clone carrying this T cell receptor (beta chain) was counted a few times. Its antigen is still unknown. This record comes from a study of T cells in Graves' hyperthyroidism and ophthalmopathy. Regarding the study as a whole: Most expanded thyroid clonotypes above 0.001 recurred in blood.

Based on clinical symptoms, serum thyroxine and TRAb, thyroid ultrasound and orbital computed tomography, diagnoses were reached. The PBMCs studied were ones that came from 8.5 to 10 ml fresh peripheral blood. This CDR3 contains 13 residues. Trimming at V came to 7 bases and at J to 4 bases, leaving 3 bases not matched to a gene. CDR1 is SQVTM, CDR2 ANQGSEA, per germline. RNA transcripts provided the source from which TCR beta CDR3 regions were amplified. An initial round of RT-PCR targeting the TCR CDR3 relied on the HTBI primer set. TCRdb processed the multiplex PCR reads anew with MiXCR; each CDR3 protein has one entry. The data contain 300,000 to 450,000 distinct CDR3 sequences, approximately 17% of them singletons.

The chain couples TRBV29-1 to TRBJ2-1; 11 positions match TRBD2. The clonotype comes from a man aged 18 to 30 with Graves' ophthalmopathy. Sequencing input: blood. In DNA, the CDR3 is TGCAGCGGCGGGACTAGCGGTTACAATGAGCAGTTCTTC. Residues: CSGGTSGYNEQFF.